These 9 T cell receptor beta chains originate from one sample sequenced in a study of regulatory T cells in long-lasting Graves disease. Libraries of TCR beta came from iRepertoire HTBI primers plus Arm-PCR of CDR3 regions. MiXCR, applied by TCRdb to the multiplex PCR reads, yields one record per CDR3 protein. The table shows more than 450,000 distinct CDR3 sequences, with around 12% occurring only once. Indicated time point: newly diagnosed GD, antithyroid drugs for less than 3 months. Isolated PBMC RNA provided the starting material for the TCR library. The same sample was also used in a study of T cells in Graves' hyperthyroidism and ophthalmopathy.

The source material was peripheral blood mononuclear cells (PBMCs), sampled at new diagnosis, from a patient treated with antithyroid drugs. The receptors here all came from a woman in her thirties with Graves disease.

This clonotype was counted once. The rearrangement links TRBV25-1 to TRBJ2-3, with D tentatively TRBD2 (6 bases). The CDR3 length is 14 residues. Germline V gives CDR1 MGHDK, CDR2 SYGVNS. V lost 2 bases and J lost 6, with 12 bases in between. The DNA for the CDR3 is TGTGCCAGCAGTGAAACGGGACTCTTGGATACGCAGTATTTT. Translation gives CASSETGLLDTQYF.

This clonotype was picked up many times. The V call is TRBV9, the J call TRBJ1-6; D is ambiguous. V dropped 0 bases and J dropped 0 bases, with 10 bases sitting between them. The CDR3 consists of 17 residues. Germline lookup yields CDR1 SGDLS and CDR2 YYNGEE. CDR3 coding DNA: TGTGCCAGCAGCGTAGCCGGGATCAGCTCCTATAATTCACCCCTCCACTTT. Translated, it gives CASSVAGISSYNSPLHF.

The chain has TRBV20-1 and TRBJ2-1; 9 nucleotides line up with TRBD2. Germline CDR1 DFQATT, CDR2 SNEGSKA (reference sequence). Trimming cost V 0 bases and J 6 bases; bases outside gene matches: 3. This CDR3 comprises 14 residues. CDR3 nucleotide sequence: TGCAGTGCTAGAGAAGTAGCGGGAGCCAATGAGCAGTTCTTC. This codes for CSAREVAGANEQFF.

With regard to this clonotype: The conserved phenylalanine or tryptophan normally closing the CDR3 is absent here, so this likely arose from a read error. The V call is TRBV7-2, the J call TRBJ2-1, with TRBD1 matching over 12 bases. The CDR3 is made up of 17 amino acids. Germline trimming cut 5 bases from V and 7 bases from J; bases unmatched to any gene: 12. Per the germline V gene, CDR1 is SGHTA and CDR2 is FQGNSA. Written as DNA, the CDR3 is TGTGCCAGCAGCCGGCGCCTCACGGGACAGGGGGCTAATGAGCAGTTCCTC. Translation gives CASSRRLTGQGANEQFL.

The CDR3 loop reads CASSPHPAANEKLFF. As DNA, the CDR3 is TGTGCCAGCAGTCCCCACCCCGCGGCTAATGAAAAACTGTTTTTT. The rearrangement joins TRBV6-1 to TRBJ1-4; the D is unclear. V was shortened by 5 bases and J by 3 bases, with 13 bases between the two germline ends. Germline CDR1 MNHNS, CDR2 SASEGT. The CDR3 is 15 amino acids.

This clonotype was detected many times. This chain links TRBV7-2 with TRBJ2-1; D may match TRBD1 or TRBD2 (6 bases each). Germline V gene data show CDR1 as SGHTA and CDR2 as FQGNSA. This CDR3 spans 13 amino acids. The V and J ends lost 3 bases and 9 bases respectively, with 12 bases between them. DNA for the CDR3: TGTGCCAGCAGCTTTGGGGGGCCGAGTGAGCAGTTCTTC. This codes for CASSFGGPSEQFF.

The chain couples TRBV4-1 to TRBJ2-3; 7 bases fit TRBD2. This CDR3 spans 17 amino acids. Trimming at V came to 1 base and at J to 3 bases, leaving 10 bases not matched to a gene. Germline assignment: CDR1 MGHRA and CDR2 YSYEKL. The CDR3 DNA follows: TGCGCCAGCAGCCAAGGCCCAACGGGGGGTGGGACAGATACGCAGTATTTT. It encodes CASSQGPTGGGTDTQYF.

The V gene is TRBV2, the J gene TRBJ2-7, with unresolved D. Trimming left V 0 bases short and J 2 bases short, with 11 bases between. The CDR3 contains 15 residues. Germline CDR1 SNHLY, CDR2 FYNNEI. CDR3 amino acids: CASSEARRRTYEQYF. CDR3 DNA sequence: TGTGCCAGCAGTGAAGCGCGTCGGCGAACCTACGAGCAGTACTTC.

This clonotype came up many times. J is TRBJ2-1 and V is TRBV30, with 13 nucleotides matching TRBD2. The V gene's germline CDR1 is GTSNPN and CDR2 SVGIG (reference sequence). CDR3 length equals 17 residues. J lost 9 bases, V lost 0 bases, and 11 bases had no gene match. The DNA for the CDR3 is TGTGCCTGGAGTGTACTGAGGACTAGCGGGAGAGGTATTGAGCAGTTCTTC. Its translation: CAWSVLRTSGRGIEQFF.